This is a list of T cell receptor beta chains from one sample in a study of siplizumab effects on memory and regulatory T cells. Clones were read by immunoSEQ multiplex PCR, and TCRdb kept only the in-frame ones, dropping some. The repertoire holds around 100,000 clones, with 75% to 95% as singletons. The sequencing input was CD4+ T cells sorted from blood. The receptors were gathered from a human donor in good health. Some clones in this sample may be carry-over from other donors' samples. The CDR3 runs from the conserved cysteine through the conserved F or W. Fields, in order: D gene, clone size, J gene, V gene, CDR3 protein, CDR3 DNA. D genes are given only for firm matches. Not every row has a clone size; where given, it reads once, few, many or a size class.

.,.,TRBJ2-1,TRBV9,CASSALFGQYNEQFF,TGTGCCAGCAGCGCTCTGTTTGGGCAATACAATGAGCAGTTCTTC
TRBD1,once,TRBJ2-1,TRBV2,CASSQDRGNSKFF,TGTGCCAGCAGCCAGGACAGGGGAAATTCGAAGTTCTTC
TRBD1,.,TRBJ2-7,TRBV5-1,CASRPQGAITYEQYF,TGCGCCAGCAGACCACAGGGGGCCATTACCTACGAGCAGTACTTC
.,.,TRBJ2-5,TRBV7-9,CASGTGETQYF,TGTGCCAGCGGGACGGGGGAGACCCAGTACTTC
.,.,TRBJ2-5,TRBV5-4,CASSSQGGGGETQYF,TGTGCCAGCAGCTCCCAGGGGGGAGGGGGTGAGACCCAGTACTTC
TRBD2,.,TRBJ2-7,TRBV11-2,CASSKRTSGSF,TGTGCCAGCAGCAAACGGACTAGCGGGAGTTTC
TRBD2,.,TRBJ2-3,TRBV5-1,CASSLGTSGRALSGADTQYF,TGCGCCAGCAGCCTAGGGACTAGCGGGAGGGCCCTTTCCGGGGCAGATACGCAGTATTTT
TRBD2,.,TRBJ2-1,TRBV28,CASIEGGSGSAYNEQFF,TGTGCCAGCATTGAGGGAGGTAGCGGGAGCGCCTACAATGAGCAGTTCTTC
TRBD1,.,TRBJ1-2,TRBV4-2,CASSQETSGTGFYGYTF,TGTGCCAGCAGCCAAGAGACCTCCGGGACAGGGTTTTATGGCTACACCTTC
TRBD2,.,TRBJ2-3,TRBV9,CASSEGTSVDTQYF,TGTGCCAGCAGCGAGGGAACTAGCGTAGATACGCAGTATTTT
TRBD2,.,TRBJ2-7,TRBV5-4,CASSPGGGLTYEQYF,TGTGCCAGCAGCCCGGGGGGGGGACTAACCTACGAGCAGTACTTC
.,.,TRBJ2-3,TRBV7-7,CASSLGVGGTDTQYF,TGTGCTAGCAGCTTAGGTGTGGGAGGCACAGATACGCAGTATTTT
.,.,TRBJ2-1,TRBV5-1,CASSLALDEAPGFF,TGCGCCAGCAGCTTGGCACTAGACGAAGCTCCAGGGTTCTTC
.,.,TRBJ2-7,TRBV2,CASTQGLYEQYF,TGTGCCAGCACACAGGGACTCTACGAGCAGTACTTC
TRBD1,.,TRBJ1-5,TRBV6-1,CASSGRDRGTGQPQHF,TGTGCCAGCAGTGGCCGGGACAGGGGTACCGGTCAGCCCCAGCATTTT
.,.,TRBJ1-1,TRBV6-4,CASSEGQGGLASEAFF,TGTGCCAGCAGTGAAGGGCAGGGTGGTCTAGCGTCTGAAGCTTTCTTT
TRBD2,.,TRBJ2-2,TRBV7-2,CASSLAGLASGELFF,TGTGCCAGCAGCCTGGCAGGACTAGCGAGCGGGGAGCTGTTTTTT
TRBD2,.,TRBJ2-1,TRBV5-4,CASRRSSGDYNEQFF,TGTGCCAGCAGGCGGTCTAGCGGGGACTACAATGAGCAGTTCTTC
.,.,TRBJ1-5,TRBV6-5,CASSSTSGYNQPQHF,TGTGCCAGCAGTTCCACCTCAGGTTACAATCAGCCCCAGCATTTT
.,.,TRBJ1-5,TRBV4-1,CASSQEQADYSNQPQHF,TGCGCCAGCAGCCAAGAACAGGCAGACTATAGCAATCAGCCCCAGCATTTT
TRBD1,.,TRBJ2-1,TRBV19,CASSTGAGYNEQFF,TGTGCCAGTTCGACAGGGGCAGGTTACAATGAGCAGTTCTTC
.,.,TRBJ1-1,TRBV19,CATTGPGNTEAFF,TGTGCCACCACGGGACCGGGGAACACTGAAGCTTTCTTT
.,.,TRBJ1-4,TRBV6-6,CASSYRGNEKLFF,TGTGCCAGCAGTTACAGGGGGAATGAAAAACTGTTTTTT
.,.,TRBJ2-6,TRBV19,CASSSIGSGANVLTF,TGTGCCAGTAGTAGTATCGGCTCTGGGGCCAACGTCCTGACTTTC
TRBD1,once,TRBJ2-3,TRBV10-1,CASSGYRDRADTQYF,TGCGCCAGCAGTGGTTACCGGGACAGGGCAGATACGCAGTATTTT
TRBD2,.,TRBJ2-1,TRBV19,CASSIDLPSGAYNEQFF,TGTGCCAGTAGTATAGATCTTCCCAGCGGGGCCTACAATGAGCAGTTCTTC
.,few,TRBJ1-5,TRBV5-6,CASSFRINQPQHF,TGTGCCAGCAGCTTCCGGATTAATCAGCCCCAGCATTTT
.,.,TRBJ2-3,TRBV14,CASSQYGRASTDTQYF,TGTGCCAGCAGCCAATACGGGAGAGCTAGCACAGATACGCAGTATTTT
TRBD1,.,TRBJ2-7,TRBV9,CASSTGGVSYEQYF,TGTGCCAGCAGCACAGGGGGTGTCAGCTACGAGCAGTACTTC
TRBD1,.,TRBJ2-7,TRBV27,CASSPLRGQIRSTYEQYF,TGTGCCAGCAGTCCCCTTAGGGGACAGATACGGTCGACCTACGAGCAGTACTTC
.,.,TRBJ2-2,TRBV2,CASSANSLVPGELFF,TGTGCCAGCAGTGCCAATAGCCTGGTACCCGGGGAGCTGTTTTTT
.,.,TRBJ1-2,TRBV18,CASSPPAQGGGYTF,TGTGCCAGCTCACCACCGGCGCAGGGAGGAGGCTACACCTTC
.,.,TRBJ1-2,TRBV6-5,CASSSQGRGGYTF,TGTGCCAGCAGTTCTCAGGGGAGGGGTGGCTACACCTTC
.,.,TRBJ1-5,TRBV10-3,CAISPVGVGGQPQHF,TGTGCCATCAGCCCGGTGGGGGTAGGGGGACAGCCCCAGCATTTT
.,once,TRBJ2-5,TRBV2,CASSGAALTQYF,TGTGCCAGCAGCGGAGCCGCATTGACCCAGTACTTC
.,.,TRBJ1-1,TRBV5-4,CATTTKRQALNTEAFF,TGTGCCACCACAACAAAGAGACAGGCCTTGAACACTGAAGCTTTCTTT
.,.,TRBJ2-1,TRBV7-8,CASSLGGLGYNEQFF,TGTGCCAGCAGCTTAGGCGGGTTGGGCTACAATGAGCAGTTCTTC
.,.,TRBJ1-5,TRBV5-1,CASSLFGENQPQHF,TGCGCCAGCAGCTTGTTTGGGGAAAATCAGCCCCAGCATTTT
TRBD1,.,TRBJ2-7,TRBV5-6,CASSLGRGRGEQYF,TGTGCCAGCAGCTTGGGTAGGGGGCGCGGCGAGCAGTACTTC
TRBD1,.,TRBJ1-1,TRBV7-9,CASTGVNTEAFF,TGTGCCAGTACAGGGGTGAACACTGAAGCTTTCTTT
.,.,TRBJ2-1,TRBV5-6,CASSLITGLSHEQFF,TGTGCCAGCAGCTTGATCACGGGACTTTCCCATGAGCAGTTCTTC
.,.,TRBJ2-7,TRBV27,CASNWTERGGSSYEQYF,TGTGCCAGCAATTGGACGGAAAGGGGGGGCAGCTCCTACGAGCAGTACTTC
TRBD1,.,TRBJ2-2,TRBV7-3,CASSLARGPNTGELFF,TGTGCCAGCAGCTTAGCCAGGGGGCCGAACACCGGGGAGCTGTTTTTT
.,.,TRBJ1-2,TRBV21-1,CASSNPSGKTGTHYGYTF,TGTGCCAGCAGCAATCCTTCCGGGAAAACAGGGACCCACTATGGCTACACCTTC
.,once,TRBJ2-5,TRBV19,CASSIGLQETQYF,TGTGCCAGTAGTATAGGTCTACAAGAGACCCAGTACTTC
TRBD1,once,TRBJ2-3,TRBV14,CASSPTTGGTDTQYF,TGTGCCAGCAGCCCAACTACAGGGGGCACAGATACGCAGTATTTT
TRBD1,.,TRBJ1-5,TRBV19,CASRRQGAGNQPQHF,TGTGCCAGTAGAAGACAGGGGGCAGGCAATCAGCCCCAGCATTTT
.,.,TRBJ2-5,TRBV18,CASSPREGETQYF,TGTGCCAGCTCCCCCAGAGAAGGAGAGACCCAGTACTTC
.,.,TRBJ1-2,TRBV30,CAWIIFPVWGLSGYTF,TGTGCCTGGATCATATTCCCAGTTTGGGGGCTTAGTGGCTACACCTTC
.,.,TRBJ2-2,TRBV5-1,CASSLGGPTGAGELFF,TGCGCCAGCAGCTTGGGGGGCCCCACCGGGGCCGGGGAGCTGTTTTTT
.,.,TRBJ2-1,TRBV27,CASSFKTGRYNEQFF,TGTGCCAGCAGTTTCAAGACAGGCAGGTACAATGAGCAGTTCTTC
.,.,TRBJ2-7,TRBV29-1,CSVKFLGSEQYF,TGCAGCGTTAAATTTCTGGGTAGCGAGCAGTACTTC
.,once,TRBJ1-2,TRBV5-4,CASSLYRADYGYTF,TGTGCCAGCAGCTTATACAGGGCGGACTATGGCTACACCTTC